This T cell receptor (beta chain) was recovered during a study of breast tumors, draining lymph nodes, adjacent tissues. Study findings and constraints: The lymph node origin of tumor T cells was framed as consistent with a hypothesis, not demonstrated. Tumor TCR diversity was below lymph nodes but above nontumor tissue.

MiXCR was run by TCRdb on the multiplex PCR reads, yielding one entry per CDR3 protein. Here the sample spans 20,000 to 25,000 distinct CDR3 sequences, 25% to 35% being singletons. With respect to this clonotype: Its antigen remains unidentified.

CDR1 and CDR2 (germline): SQVTM, ANQGSEA. The CDR3 spans 11 residues. V shed 3 bases and J shed 4 bases, with 6 bases lying between them. Sequenced sample: breast tumor tissue. The clonotype originates from a female donor with breast cancer. Some clones in this sample may be carry-over from other donors' samples. The chain couples TRBV29-1 to TRBJ1-2, with D perhaps TRBD1 (5 bases). The CDR3 DNA sequence: TGCAGCGTTGATCAGGGCTATGGCTACACCTTC. Encoded protein: CSVDQGYGYTF. The complete variable domain, with remaining parts taken from reference TRBV29-1 and TRBJ1-2, reads SAVISQKPSRDICQRGTSLTIQCQVDSQVTMMFWYRQQPGQSLTLIATANQGSEATYESGFVIDKFPISRPNLTFSTLTVSNMSPEDSSIYLCSVDQGYGYTFGSGTRLTVV.